Listed below are T cell receptor beta chains from one sample, sequenced in a study of shared clonotypes between healthy human individuals. Clones were sequenced by immunoSEQ multiplex PCR, and TCRdb holds only the in-frame ones, with some missing. The sample has 2 million to 2.5 million clones; 90% to 97% are singletons. The sequenced sample was naive CD4+ T cells sorted from blood. The receptor source for this set is a young man in good health. CDR3s include the opening cysteine and the closing phenylalanine or tryptophan. The D gene is left open where the match is weak. Expanded clones get a size class; other rows say once, few or many, or leave the size out.

cdr3_nt: TGTGCCAGCAGCTTTAGACAGGGCACCGGGGAGCTGTTTTTT
cdr3_aa: CASSFRQGTGELFF
v_call: TRBV11-2
d_call: TRBD1
clone_size: -
j_call: TRBJ2-2

cdr3_nt: TGTGCCAGCAGTAAAGGCCGGGACAGCCCCTACGAGCAGTACTTC
cdr3_aa: CASSKGRDSPYEQYF
v_call: TRBV9
d_call: TRBD1
clone_size: -
j_call: TRBJ2-7

cdr3_nt: TGTGCCAGCAGTTTCGCGTCGGCCGCCTCCTACGAGCAGTACTTC
cdr3_aa: CASSFASAASYEQYF
v_call: TRBV27
d_call: -
clone_size: -
j_call: TRBJ2-7

cdr3_nt: TGTGCCAGCAGTGGATACGGGAGGAGGTCCTCCACAGATACGCAGTATTTT
cdr3_aa: CASSGYGRRSSTDTQYF
v_call: TRBV6-1
d_call: TRBD2
clone_size: -
j_call: TRBJ2-3

cdr3_nt: TGTGCCAGCCCCCGGGGACAGGGTTTGTCACCCCTCCACTTT
cdr3_aa: CASPRGQGLSPLHF
v_call: TRBV28
d_call: TRBD1
clone_size: -
j_call: TRBJ1-6

cdr3_nt: TGTGCCAGCAGCCCTCAGGGAGTCTACGAGCAGTACTTC
cdr3_aa: CASSPQGVYEQYF
v_call: TRBV2
d_call: -
clone_size: once
j_call: TRBJ2-7

cdr3_nt: TGTGCCAGCATTCAGGTGAACAATGAGCAGTTCTTC
cdr3_aa: CASIQVNNEQFF
v_call: TRBV2
d_call: -
clone_size: -
j_call: TRBJ2-1

cdr3_nt: TGTGCCAGCAGTTACTCGTTCCTAGCGGGAGGGTACGAGCAGTACTTC
cdr3_aa: CASSYSFLAGGYEQYF
v_call: TRBV6-5
d_call: TRBD2
clone_size: -
j_call: TRBJ2-7

cdr3_nt: TGCAGCGTTGAAAGGGACCGGGGCTATGGCTACACCTTC
cdr3_aa: CSVERDRGYGYTF
v_call: TRBV29-1
d_call: -
clone_size: -
j_call: TRBJ1-2

cdr3_nt: TGTGCCAGCAGCTTGGCTTCGGGGGGGAGCGAAGAGACCCAGTACTTC
cdr3_aa: CASSLASGGSEETQYF
v_call: TRBV5-4
d_call: TRBD2
clone_size: -
j_call: TRBJ2-5

cdr3_nt: TGTGCCAGCAATGGGGGGAAGGGGATTGTCACCGGGGAGCTGTTTTTT
cdr3_aa: CASNGGKGIVTGELFF
v_call: TRBV25-1
d_call: -
clone_size: -
j_call: TRBJ2-2

cdr3_nt: TGTGCCAGCAGCGTAACCAGCCTTGGAAACACCATATATTTT
cdr3_aa: CASSVTSLGNTIYF
v_call: TRBV9
d_call: -
clone_size: -
j_call: TRBJ1-3

cdr3_nt: TGCGCCAGCAGCTTTGGTGGGTGGGGGTCAGATACGCAGTATTTT
cdr3_aa: CASSFGGWGSDTQYF
v_call: TRBV5-1
d_call: -
clone_size: -
j_call: TRBJ2-3

cdr3_nt: TGTGCCAGTAGTAGCGGGAGCGGAGGAACCGGGGAGCTGTTTTTT
cdr3_aa: CASSSGSGGTGELFF
v_call: TRBV19
d_call: TRBD2
clone_size: -
j_call: TRBJ2-2

cdr3_nt: TGTGCCAGCAGCCTACAGGAGAACACTGAAGCTTTCTTT
cdr3_aa: CASSLQENTEAFF
v_call: TRBV11-3
d_call: -
clone_size: few
j_call: TRBJ1-1

cdr3_nt: TGTGCCAGCAGCGTAGCTACGCTGAATTCACCCCTCCACTTT
cdr3_aa: CASSVATLNSPLHF
v_call: TRBV9
d_call: -
clone_size: -
j_call: TRBJ1-6

cdr3_nt: TGTGCCAGCCGGCAGGGGGTGAACTATGGCTACACCTTC
cdr3_aa: CASRQGVNYGYTF
v_call: TRBV6-5
d_call: TRBD1
clone_size: -
j_call: TRBJ1-2

cdr3_nt: TGTGCCAGCAGGGCCGGGACAGGGTTTGGCTACACCTTC
cdr3_aa: CASRAGTGFGYTF
v_call: TRBV6-6
d_call: TRBD1
clone_size: -
j_call: TRBJ1-2

cdr3_nt: TGTGCCAGCAGCTTTTTTACGGATAACTATGGCTACACCTTC
cdr3_aa: CASSFFTDNYGYTF
v_call: TRBV5-6
d_call: -
clone_size: -
j_call: TRBJ1-2

cdr3_nt: TGTGCCAGCAGCGTAGTGGGGGCCCGCTCTGGGGCCAACGTCCTGACTTTC
cdr3_aa: CASSVVGARSGANVLTF
v_call: TRBV9
d_call: -
clone_size: -
j_call: TRBJ2-6

cdr3_nt: TGCGCCAGCAGTATTCTGTCGGGACAGGGAGGCACTGAAGCTTTCTTT
cdr3_aa: CASSILSGQGGTEAFF
v_call: TRBV5-1
d_call: TRBD1
clone_size: -
j_call: TRBJ1-1

cdr3_nt: TGTGCTAGTGGTTTGGGTATGAACAGGGAAGCTTTCTTT
cdr3_aa: CASGLGMNREAFF
v_call: TRBV12-5
d_call: -
clone_size: -
j_call: TRBJ1-1

cdr3_nt: TGTGCCAGCAGCTCGAGCCCCGGGACAGGGTTGACTCGCTCCTACGAGCAGTACTTC
cdr3_aa: CASSSSPGTGLTRSYEQYF
v_call: TRBV7-9
d_call: TRBD1
clone_size: once
j_call: TRBJ2-7

cdr3_nt: TGTGCCTCAATGAGCAGGCCTATTAGCTCCTACGAGCAGTACTTC
cdr3_aa: CASMSRPISSYEQYF
v_call: TRBV27
d_call: -
clone_size: -
j_call: TRBJ2-7

cdr3_nt: TGCGCCAGCAGTCAGGGGTCCGGGGACTATGGCTACACCTTC
cdr3_aa: CASSQGSGDYGYTF
v_call: TRBV4-1
d_call: -
clone_size: -
j_call: TRBJ1-2

cdr3_nt: TGTGCCAGCACCCCGGGACAGGGAATCCCCGGGGAGCTGTTTTTT
cdr3_aa: CASTPGQGIPGELFF
v_call: TRBV6-6
d_call: TRBD1
clone_size: -
j_call: TRBJ2-2

cdr3_nt: TGTGCCAGCAGCAACGACAGGACCTACGAGCAGTACTTC
cdr3_aa: CASSNDRTYEQYF
v_call: TRBV5-4
d_call: -
clone_size: -
j_call: TRBJ2-7

cdr3_nt: TGTGCCAGCAGCTTAGGTCCGTTGAACACTGAAGCTTTCTTT
cdr3_aa: CASSLGPLNTEAFF
v_call: TRBV13
d_call: -
clone_size: once
j_call: TRBJ1-1

cdr3_nt: TGTGCCAGCAGACGTACGGGGGTAACTAACTATGGCTACACCTTC
cdr3_aa: CASRRTGVTNYGYTF
v_call: TRBV2
d_call: -
clone_size: -
j_call: TRBJ1-2

cdr3_nt: TGTGCCAGTAGTACCACCGGACTAGCGGGAGTCACCGGGGAGCTGTTTTTT
cdr3_aa: CASSTTGLAGVTGELFF
v_call: TRBV19
d_call: TRBD2
clone_size: -
j_call: TRBJ2-2

cdr3_nt: TGTGCCAGCAGTTACCGGGGGCAGACCTATGGCTACACCTTC
cdr3_aa: CASSYRGQTYGYTF
v_call: TRBV6-5
d_call: -
clone_size: -
j_call: TRBJ1-2

cdr3_nt: TGTGCCAGCAGCTTAGGGACAGGATTAAATTCACCCCTCCACTTT
cdr3_aa: CASSLGTGLNSPLHF
v_call: TRBV11-2
d_call: TRBD1
clone_size: -
j_call: TRBJ1-6

cdr3_nt: TGCGCCAGTTGGCGGAACCACGGAGATACGCAGTATTTT
cdr3_aa: CASWRNHGDTQYF
v_call: TRBV5-1
d_call: -
clone_size: once
j_call: TRBJ2-3

cdr3_nt: TGTGCCAGCAGCTTGCGGTTGGCAGGAGTCCCAGATACGCAGTATTTT
cdr3_aa: CASSLRLAGVPDTQYF
v_call: TRBV5-6
d_call: -
clone_size: -
j_call: TRBJ2-3

cdr3_nt: TGTGCCAGCAGCGCAGGACTAGCGGGAGAGACCCAGTACTTC
cdr3_aa: CASSAGLAGETQYF
v_call: TRBV9
d_call: TRBD2
clone_size: once
j_call: TRBJ2-5

cdr3_nt: TGTGCCAGCAGCTTAGGGCAAGCGCGAGAGACCCAGTACTTC
cdr3_aa: CASSLGQARETQYF
v_call: TRBV7-8
d_call: -
clone_size: -
j_call: TRBJ2-5